A selection of T cell receptor beta chains follows, all from one sample in a study of CD8 T cells in ankylosing spondylitis. TCRdb re-called the 5' RACE reads with MiXCR, one entry per CDR3 protein. The repertoire has a few hundred thousand distinct CDR3 sequences, around 20% of them found once; the top ten carry more than 40%. The sample consisted of blood, either unsorted or a sorted T cell fraction (not recorded which). The receptors come from a male donor with ankylosing spondylitis. Each CDR3 is given with its conserved first and last residue. Fields, in order: clone size, V gene, D gene, CDR3 length, J gene, CDR3 protein, CDR3 DNA. The D gene is left open where the match is weak. Clone size, where shown, is once, few, many, or a class for clones that have expanded.

>few|TRBV20-1|TRBD1|13|TRBJ2-5
CSALRTGGETQYF
TGCAGTGCTCTACGGACAGGGGGTGAGACCCAGTACTTC
>once|TRBV2|TRBD2|14|TRBJ2-7
CASSEGGGNYEQYF
TGTGCCAGCAGTGAGGGCGGGGGAAACTACGAGCAGTACTTC
>-|TRBV5-5|TRBD1|15|TRBJ2-7
CASSLRTGASYEQYF
TGTGCCAGCAGCTTGAGGACAGGGGCTTCCTACGAGCAGTACTTC
>many|TRBV27|-|13|TRBJ1-1
CASSFQGNTEAFF
TGTGCCAGCAGTTTCCAGGGGAACACTGAAGCTTTCTTT
>-|TRBV20-1|-|13|TRBJ1-1
CSARDNLNTEAFF
TGCAGTGCTCGGGACAATCTAAACACTGAAGCTTTCTTT
>few|TRBV10-3|-|16|TRBJ1-3
CAISEDSGATGNTIYF
TGTGCCATCAGTGAAGACAGTGGTGCGACTGGAAACACCATATATTTT
>-|TRBV5-1|TRBD1|14|TRBJ1-5
CASSLEGGSQPQHF
TGCGCCAGCAGCTTGGAAGGGGGCAGTCAGCCCCAGCATTTT
>few|TRBV2|-|11|TRBJ2-3
CASPGTDTQYF
TGTGCCAGCCCGGGCACAGATACGCAGTATTTT
>many|TRBV5-1|-|14|TRBJ1-1
CASSSEGGGTEAFF
TGCGCCAGCAGCTCGGAGGGGGGAGGCACTGAAGCTTTCTTT
>few|TRBV30|-|15|TRBJ2-3
CAWSVLNVDTDTQYF
TGTGCCTGGAGTGTACTGAATGTGGACACAGATACGCAGTATTTT
>-|TRBV9|TRBD2|16|TRBJ2-2
CASGWGKSGGAGELFF
TGTGCCAGCGGGTGGGGTAAAAGCGGGGGCGCCGGGGAGCTGTTTTTT
>-|TRBV7-6|-|13|TRBJ1-1
CASSLSGPGPTCF
TGTGCCAGCAGCTTATCTGGCCCAGGGCCAACCTGCTTT
>few|TRBV20-1|-|12|TRBJ1-1
CSAGTGVTEAFF
TGCAGTGCCGGGACCGGGGTGACTGAAGCTTTCTTT
>few|TRBV15|TRBD1|15|TRBJ2-7
CATSRGGQDSYEQYF
TGTGCCACCAGCAGGGGCGGACAGGACTCCTACGAGCAGTACTTC
>-|TRBV6-2/TRBV6-3|-|16|TRBJ2-5
CASSYSFDRWQETQYF
TGTGCCAGCAGTTACTCGTTTGACCGGTGGCAAGAGACCCAGTACTTC
>many|TRBV4-1|TRBD2|16|TRBJ2-3
CASSQGLSGSADTQYF
TGCGCCAGCAGCCAAGGCCTTAGCGGGAGCGCAGATACGCAGTATTTT
>-|TRBV28|-|15|TRBJ2-2
CASSSHPEYTGELFF
TGTGCCAGCAGTTCCCACCCAGAATACACCGGGGAGCTGTTTTTT
>-|TRBV27|-|16|TRBJ2-2
CASSLNGQGTPGELFF
TGTGCCAGCAGTTTAAACGGTCAGGGAACCCCCGGGGAGCTGTTTTTT
>-|TRBV9|TRBD2|16|TRBJ2-1
CASSGTSGGAYNEQFF
TGTGCCAGCAGCGGAACTAGCGGGGGGGCGTACAATGAGCAGTTCTTC
>-|TRBV5-1|TRBD1|16|TRBJ1-1
CASSLRPGQANTEAFF
TGCGCCAGCAGCTTGAGACCGGGACAGGCGAACACTGAAGCTTTCTTT
>-|TRBV27|-|12|TRBJ2-1
CASGNHTGEQFF
TGTGCCAGCGGGAACCACACGGGTGAGCAGTTCTTC
>few|TRBV29-1|-|11|TRBJ1-2
CNVAAGYGYTF
TGCAACGTTGCTGCCGGCTATGGCTACACCTTC
>-|TRBV4-1|-|13|TRBJ1-2
CASSQDGAWGYTF
TGCGCCAGCAGCCAAGATGGAGCGTGGGGCTACACCTTC
>-|TRBV29-1|-|15|TRBJ1-2
CSVVDTEGYHYGYTF
TGCAGCGTTGTGGATACGGAGGGGTATCACTATGGCTACACCTTC
>-|TRBV5-1|-|14|TRBJ1-4
CASSYLGFDEKLFF
TGCGCCAGCAGCTACCTAGGTTTCGATGAAAAACTGTTTTTT
>-|TRBV12-3/TRBV12-4|TRBD2|16|TRBJ2-3
CASLPGGAASTDTQYF
TGTGCCAGCCTTCCGGGGGGAGCAGCTAGCACAGATACGCAGTATTTT
>few|TRBV4-3|-|14|TRBJ1-1
CASSRAGAGTEAFF
TGCGCCAGCAGCCGGGCAGGGGCGGGGACTGAAGCTTTCTTT
>few|TRBV29-1|TRBD1|16|TRBJ2-5
CSGRAGQAVPQETQYF
TGCAGCGGTCGTGCCGGACAGGCGGTTCCTCAAGAGACCCAGTACTTC
>many|TRBV6-4|TRBD2|16|TRBJ2-1
CASSVLAGATGNEQFF
TGTGCCAGCAGTGTACTAGCGGGGGCGACTGGGAATGAGCAGTTCTTC
>few|TRBV6-2/TRBV6-3|TRBD1|11|TRBJ1-1
CASSPGTAVFF
TGTGCCAGCAGTCCCGGGACAGCGGTGTTCTTT
>many|TRBV12-3/TRBV12-4|-|14|TRBJ2-2
CASSHTTNTGELFF
TGTGCCAGCAGCCACACCACGAACACCGGGGAGCTGTTTTTT
>-|TRBV4-1|-|17|TRBJ2-1
CASSQYQGGALYNEQFF
TGCGCCAGCAGCCAGTACCAGGGGGGAGCATTATACAATGAGCAGTTCTTC
>-|TRBV24-1|TRBD1|14|TRBJ2-1
CATSDIRGYNEQFF
TGTGCCACCAGTGATATCAGGGGGTATAATGAGCAGTTCTTC
>-|TRBV13|-|15|TRBJ2-1
CASSQAPSFLNEQFF
TGTGCCAGCAGCCAGGCCCCTAGCTTCCTCAATGAGCAGTTCTTC
>few|TRBV12-3/TRBV12-4|TRBD1|15|TRBJ1-1
CASRLRDRGPDEAFF
TGTGCCAGCAGACTAAGGGACAGGGGGCCGGATGAAGCTTTCTTT
>-|TRBV27|-|16|TRBJ1-5
CASSPTAPTGHQPQHF
TGTGCCAGCAGTCCTACCGCCCCGACAGGCCATCAGCCCCAGCATTTT
>once|TRBV7-9|-|13|TRBJ2-2
CASSLSSAGELFF
TGTGCCAGCAGCTTATCTTCCGCCGGGGAGCTGTTTTTT
>-|TRBV5-1|TRBD1|18|TRBJ1-1
CASSLTPPGGQGNTEAFF
TGCGCCAGCAGCTTAACACCACCCGGCGGACAGGGGAACACTGAAGCTTTCTTT
>-|TRBV4-2|-|15|TRBJ2-7
CASSHVVGGSYEQYF
TGTGCCAGCAGCCATGTAGTTGGCGGCTCCTACGAGCAGTACTTC